This TCR beta chain originates from a study of blood T cell repertoires in COVID-19. Study background: The study drew acute and convalescent COVID-19 samples from the United States, Italy and Spain. Sample material is recorded as cDNA or gDNA derived from T cells, B-cell-depleted T cells, or PBMCs.

In the study's own analysis: Estimation of nucleated cell counts relied on the amplification of reference gene primers. The table came from immunoSEQ multiplex PCR; TCRdb's copy has only in-frame clones and leaves some out. V and J calls and clone size are given by that table; D and trimming were obtained from the DNA. The table has around 250,000 clones, about nine tenths seen once. The length of the CDR3 is 13 residues. The V end was cut by 3 bases, the J end by 4 bases, with 10 bases between. Germline CDR1 and CDR2: KGHSH and LQKENI. The sequence was obtained from a man in his fifties or sixties with acute or convalescent COVID-19. The chain combines TRBV18 with TRBJ2-7, with D perhaps TRBD1 (6 bases). The sequenced sample consisted of peripheral blood. CDR3 DNA sequence: TGTGCCAGCTCACCGGGGGCCGGGTACGAGCAGTACTTC. It specifies CASSPGAGYEQYF.